The subject of this entry is one TCR beta chain. What it binds is unknown. This sample was taken from a study of cytomegalovirus exposure and HLA in healthy donors. Study-wide points: One cluster of highly shared sequence variants probably arose as a sequencing artifact. The study recorded about 150 TCR beta chains that were cytomegalovirus-associated. Accounts indicate the classifier identified cytomegalovirus status with strong specificity and sensitivity.

With 60 Vbeta and 13 Jbeta primers, the PCR was carried out. Profiled with immunoSEQ multiplex PCR; TCRdb holds only in-frame clones, not every one. Here the sample spans approximately 140,000 clones, roughly 77% being singletons. The CDR3 sequence is 16 residues long. The germline V gene encodes CDR1 SGHTA and CDR2 FQGNSA. The junction had 6 bases not matched to a gene; V was cut back by 5 bases and J by 5 bases. These donors counted as nominally healthy when sampled, but unrecorded immune exposures were likely. This chain uses TRBV7-2 with TRBJ2-3; 14 nucleotides match TRBD2. This sequence was found in a human donor in good health. The sample consisted of PBMCs. The CDR3 loop reads CASSEIGTSGRDTQYF. CDR3 DNA sequence: TGTGCCAGCAGCGAGATCGGGACTAGCGGGAGAGATACGCAGTATTTT.